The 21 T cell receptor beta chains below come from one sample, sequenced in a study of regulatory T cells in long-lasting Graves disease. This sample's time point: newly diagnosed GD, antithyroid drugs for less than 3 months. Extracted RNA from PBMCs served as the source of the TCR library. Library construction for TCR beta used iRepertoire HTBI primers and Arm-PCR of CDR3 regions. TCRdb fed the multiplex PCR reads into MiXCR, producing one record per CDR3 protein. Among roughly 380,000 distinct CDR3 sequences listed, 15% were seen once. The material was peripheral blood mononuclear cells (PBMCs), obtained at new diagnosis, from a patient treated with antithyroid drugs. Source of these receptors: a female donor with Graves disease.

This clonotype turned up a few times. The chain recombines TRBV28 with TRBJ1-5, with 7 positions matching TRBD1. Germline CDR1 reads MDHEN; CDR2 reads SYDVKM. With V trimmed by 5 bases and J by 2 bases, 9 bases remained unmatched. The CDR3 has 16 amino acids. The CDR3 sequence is CASSHQQGFGNQPQHF. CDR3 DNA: TGTGCCAGCAGTCATCAACAGGGGTTCGGCAATCAGCCCCAGCATTTT.

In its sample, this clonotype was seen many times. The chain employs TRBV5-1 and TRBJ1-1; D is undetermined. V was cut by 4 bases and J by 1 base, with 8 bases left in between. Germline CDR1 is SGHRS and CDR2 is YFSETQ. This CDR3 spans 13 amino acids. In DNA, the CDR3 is TGCGCCAGCAGCAATCGCGGGAACACTGAAGCTTTCTTT. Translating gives CASSNRGNTEAFF. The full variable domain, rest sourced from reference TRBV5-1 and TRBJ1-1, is KAGVTQTPRYLIKTRGQQVTLSCSPISGHRSVSWYQQTPGQGLQFLFEYFSETQRNKGNFPGRFSGRQFSNSRSEMNVSTLELGDSALYLCASSNRGNTEAFFGQGTRLTVV.

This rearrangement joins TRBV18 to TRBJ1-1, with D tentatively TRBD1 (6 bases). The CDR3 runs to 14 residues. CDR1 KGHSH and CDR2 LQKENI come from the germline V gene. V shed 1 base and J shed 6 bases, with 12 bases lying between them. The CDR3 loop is CASSPQGGLAEAFF. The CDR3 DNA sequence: TGTGCCAGCTCACCACAGGGGGGATTGGCTGAAGCTTTCTTT.

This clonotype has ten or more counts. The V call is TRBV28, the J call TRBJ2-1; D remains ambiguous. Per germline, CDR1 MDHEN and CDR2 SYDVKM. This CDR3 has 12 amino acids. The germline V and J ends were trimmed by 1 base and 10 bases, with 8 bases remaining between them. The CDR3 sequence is CASSLYSWEQFF. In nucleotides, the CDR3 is TGTGCCAGCAGTTTATACTCTTGGGAGCAGTTCTTC.

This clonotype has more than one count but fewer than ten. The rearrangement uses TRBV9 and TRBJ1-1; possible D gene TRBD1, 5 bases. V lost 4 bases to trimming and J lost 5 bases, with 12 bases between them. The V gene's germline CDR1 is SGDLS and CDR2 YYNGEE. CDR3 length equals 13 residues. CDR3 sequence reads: CASSTRGGTEAFF. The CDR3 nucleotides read TGTGCCAGCAGCACCCGGGGGGGTACTGAAGCTTTCTTT.

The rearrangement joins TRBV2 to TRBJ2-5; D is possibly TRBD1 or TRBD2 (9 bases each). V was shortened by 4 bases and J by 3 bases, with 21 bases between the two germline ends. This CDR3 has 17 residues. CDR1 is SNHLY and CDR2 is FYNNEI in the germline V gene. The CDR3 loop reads CASSGDRAAGGEETQYF. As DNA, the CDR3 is TGTGCCAGCAGTGGGGACAGGGCAGCGGGGGGAGAAGAGACCCAGTACTTC.

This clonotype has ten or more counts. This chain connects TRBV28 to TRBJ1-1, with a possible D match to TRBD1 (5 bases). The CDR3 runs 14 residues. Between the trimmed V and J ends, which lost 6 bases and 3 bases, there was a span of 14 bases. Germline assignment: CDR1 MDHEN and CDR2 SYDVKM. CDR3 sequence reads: CASSPGTMDTEAFF. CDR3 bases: TGTGCCAGCAGCCCAGGGACGATGGACACTGAAGCTTTCTTT.

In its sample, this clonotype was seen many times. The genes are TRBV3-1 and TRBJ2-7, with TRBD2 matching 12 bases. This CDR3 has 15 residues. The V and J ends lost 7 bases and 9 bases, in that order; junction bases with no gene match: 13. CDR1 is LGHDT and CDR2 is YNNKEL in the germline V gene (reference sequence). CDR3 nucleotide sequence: TGTGCCAGCACCCCCGGGACTAGCGGGCTCGCCGGGCAGTACTTC. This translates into CASTPGTSGLAGQYF.

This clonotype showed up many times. The CDR3 spells CASGLAGQNSYEQYF. CDR3 coding DNA: TGTGCCAGCGGGTTAGCGGGACAGAACTCCTACGAGCAGTACTTC. The J gene is TRBJ2-7, the V gene TRBV6-2 or TRBV6-3; tentatively, D is TRBD2 (8 bases). CDR3 length: 15 amino acids. Trimming stripped 8 bases from V and 0 bases from J, with 17 bases between. Germline V lookup: CDR1 MNHEY, CDR2 SVGEGT.

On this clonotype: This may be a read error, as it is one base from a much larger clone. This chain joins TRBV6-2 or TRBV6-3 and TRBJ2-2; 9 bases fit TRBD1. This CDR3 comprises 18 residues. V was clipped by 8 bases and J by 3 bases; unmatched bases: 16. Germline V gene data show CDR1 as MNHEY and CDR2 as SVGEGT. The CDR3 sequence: CASGSNRLQGADTGELFF. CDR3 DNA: TGTGCCAGCGGTTCCAACAGGTTACAGGGGGCGGACACCGGGGAGCTGTTTTTT.

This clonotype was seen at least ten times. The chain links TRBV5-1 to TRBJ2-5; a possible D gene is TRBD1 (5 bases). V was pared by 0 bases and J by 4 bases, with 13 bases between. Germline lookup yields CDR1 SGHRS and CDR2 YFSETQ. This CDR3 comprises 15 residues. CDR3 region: CASSLGAGQGETQYF. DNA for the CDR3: TGCGCCAGCAGCTTGGGGGCAGGGCAGGGAGAGACCCAGTACTTC.

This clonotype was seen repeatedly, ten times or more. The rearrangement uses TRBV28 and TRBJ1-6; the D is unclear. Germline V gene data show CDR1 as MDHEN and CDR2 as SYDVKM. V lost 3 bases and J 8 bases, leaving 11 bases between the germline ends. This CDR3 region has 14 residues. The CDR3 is CASSFSALYSPLHF. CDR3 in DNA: TGTGCCAGCAGTTTTAGCGCCCTCTATTCACCCCTCCACTTT.

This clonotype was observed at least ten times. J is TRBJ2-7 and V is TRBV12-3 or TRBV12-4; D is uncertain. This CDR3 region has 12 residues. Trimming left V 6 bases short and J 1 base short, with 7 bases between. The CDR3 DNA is TGTGCCAGCAGCCGGGCGTCCTACGAGCAGTACTTC. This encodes CASSRASYEQYF.

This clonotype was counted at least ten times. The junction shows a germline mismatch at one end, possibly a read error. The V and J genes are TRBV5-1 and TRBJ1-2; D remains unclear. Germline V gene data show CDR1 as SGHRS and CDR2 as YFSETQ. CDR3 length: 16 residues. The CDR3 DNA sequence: TGTGCCAGCAGCTTGTACCAAAGGAACTCTAACTATGGCTACACCTTC. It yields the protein CASSLYQRNSNYGYTF.

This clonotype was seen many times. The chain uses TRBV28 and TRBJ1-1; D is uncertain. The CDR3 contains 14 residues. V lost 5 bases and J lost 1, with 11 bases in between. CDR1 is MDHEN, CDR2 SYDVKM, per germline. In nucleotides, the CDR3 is TGTGCCAGCAGTGGAGGGAGCGGGAACACTGAAGCTTTCTTT. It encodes CASSGGSGNTEAFF.

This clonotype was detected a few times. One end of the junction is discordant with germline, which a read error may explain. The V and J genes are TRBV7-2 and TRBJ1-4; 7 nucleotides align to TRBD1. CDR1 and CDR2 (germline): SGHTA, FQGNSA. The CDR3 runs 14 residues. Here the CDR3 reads CASSLKGQAERLFF. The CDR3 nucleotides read TGTGCCAGCAGCCTTAAAGGACAGGCTGAAAGACTGTTTTTT. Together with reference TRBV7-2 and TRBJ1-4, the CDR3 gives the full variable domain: GAGVSQSPSNKVTEKGKDVELRCDPISGHTALYWYRQSLGQGLEFLIYFQGNSAPDKSGLPSDRFSAERTGGSVSTLTIQRTQQEDSAVYLCASSLKGQAERLFFGSGTQLSVL.

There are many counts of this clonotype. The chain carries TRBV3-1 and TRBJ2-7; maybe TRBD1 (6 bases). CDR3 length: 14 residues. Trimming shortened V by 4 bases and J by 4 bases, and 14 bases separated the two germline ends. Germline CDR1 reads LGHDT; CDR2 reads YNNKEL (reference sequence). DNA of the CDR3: TGTGCCAGCAGCCCTCCGGACAGCTCTTACGAGCAGTACTTC. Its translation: CASSPPDSSYEQYF.

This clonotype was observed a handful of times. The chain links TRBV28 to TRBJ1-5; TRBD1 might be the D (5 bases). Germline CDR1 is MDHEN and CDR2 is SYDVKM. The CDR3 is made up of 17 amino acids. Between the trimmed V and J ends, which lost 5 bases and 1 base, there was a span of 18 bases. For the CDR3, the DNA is TGTGCCAGCAGTGGAGTACCGGGACGGAAGAGCAATCAGCCCCAGCATTTT. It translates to CASSGVPGRKSNQPQHF.

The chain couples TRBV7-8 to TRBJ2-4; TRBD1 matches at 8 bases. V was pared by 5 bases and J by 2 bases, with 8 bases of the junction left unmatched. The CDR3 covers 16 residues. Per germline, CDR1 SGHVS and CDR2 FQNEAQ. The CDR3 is CASSSRTGLPKNIQYF. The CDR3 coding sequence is TGTGCCAGCAGCAGCCGGACAGGGTTGCCCAAAAACATTCAGTACTTC.

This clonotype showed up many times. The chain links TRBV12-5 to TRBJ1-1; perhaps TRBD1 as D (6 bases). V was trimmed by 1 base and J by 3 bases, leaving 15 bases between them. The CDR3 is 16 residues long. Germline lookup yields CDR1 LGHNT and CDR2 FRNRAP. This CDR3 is CASGLGRGVSDTEAFF. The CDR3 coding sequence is TGTGCTAGTGGTTTGGGAAGGGGGGTTTCGGACACTGAAGCTTTCTTT.

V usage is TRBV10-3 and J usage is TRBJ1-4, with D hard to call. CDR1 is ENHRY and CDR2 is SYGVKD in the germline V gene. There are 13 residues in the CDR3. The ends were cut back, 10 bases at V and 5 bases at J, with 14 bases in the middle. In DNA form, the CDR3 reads TGTGCCACCGGCGAAAGGACGAATGAAAAACTGTTTTTT. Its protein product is CATGERTNEKLFF.